What follows are 7 T cell receptor beta chains derived from one specimen sequenced in a study of CD8+CD57+ T cells in acquired aplastic anemia. In patients chosen for sequencing, flow cytometry had shown CD8+CD57+ cell expansion. TCR beta VDJ and CDR3 profiling used genomic DNA as template. TCRdb fed the reads into MiXCR, producing one record per CDR3 protein. The sample lists about 180,000 distinct CDR3 sequences, approximately 48% occurring once. Sample: sorted CD4+, CD8+, or CD8+CD57+ T cells (not recorded which) from PBMCs. These receptors originate from a human donor with aplastic anemia.

V is TRBV10-1 and J is TRBJ2-5, with D possibly TRBD1 on 6 matching bases. Trimming took 3 bases from V and 1 from J, leaving 12 bases between them. This CDR3 comprises 15 residues. Germline CDR1 and CDR2: WNHNN and SYGVQD (reference sequence). CDR3 loop: CASSDSLDSQETQYF. In nucleotides, the CDR3 is TGCGCCAGCAGTGATAGTCTGGACAGCCAAGAGACCCAGTACTTC.

This clonotype was seen at least ten times. The CDR3 reads CASSLRQGTAADTQYF. CDR3 nucleotides: TGTGCCAGCAGCCTTCGACAGGGTACGGCTGCAGATACGCAGTATTTT. The gene calls are TRBV9 and TRBJ2-3; 7 nucleotides match TRBD1. CDR3 length: 16 amino acids. V lost 4 bases, J lost 4 bases, and 12 bases stayed unmatched. CDR1 and CDR2 (germline): SGDLS, YYNGEE.

This clonotype was counted many times. The chain uses TRBV9 and TRBJ2-1; TRBD1 or TRBD2 may be the D gene (5 bases each). This CDR3 is built from 16 residues. V was clipped by 0 bases and J by 0 bases, with 10 bases between them. CDR1 and CDR2 from the germline V gene are SGDLS and YYNGEE. CDR3 DNA: TGTGCCAGCAGCGTAGAACCAGGGAGCTCCTACAATGAGCAGTTCTTC. As protein: CASSVEPGSSYNEQFF.

The chain has TRBV20-1 and TRBJ1-6; a possible D gene is TRBD1 (5 bases). The CDR3 loop spans 15 amino acids. From germline, CDR1 is DFQATT and CDR2 SNEGSKA (reference sequence). Trimming removed 6 bases from V and 0 bases from J, with 12 bases in between. CDR3 DNA: TGCAGTGCGATCCAGGGAAGCTCCTATAATTCACCCCTCCACTTT. Protein: CSAIQGSSYNSPLHF.

In its sample, this clonotype was seen once. The V call is TRBV20-1, the J call TRBJ2-5; 9 bases map to TRBD2. V lost 3 bases, J lost 5 bases, and 7 bases stayed unmatched. The CDR3 sequence is 14 residues long. Germline-derived CDR1 and CDR2 are DFQATT and SNEGSKA (reference sequence). The CDR3 is CSARGTSLTETQYF. The CDR3 DNA is TGCAGTGCTAGGGGGACTAGCCTTACGGAGACCCAGTACTTC.

The chain uses TRBV11-2 and TRBJ1-3; D unresolved. The CDR3 spans 14 residues. Germline values: CDR1 SGHAT, CDR2 FQNNGV. V gave up 0 bases and J gave up 4 bases, with 7 bases separating them. CDR3 in amino acids: CASSLDSLGNTIYF. The CDR3 nucleotides are TGTGCCAGCAGCTTAGACTCCCTAGGAAACACCATATATTTT.

At least ten counts were recorded for this clonotype. The rearrangement joins TRBV7-2 to TRBJ2-1; TRBD2 is a possible D gene (6 bases). V was clipped by 5 bases and J by 0 bases, with 14 bases between them. CDR1 is SGHTA, CDR2 FQGNSA, per germline. The CDR3 sequence is 16 residues long. CDR3 amino acids: CASSPFAGSSYNEQFF. The CDR3 DNA is TGTGCCAGCAGCCCTTTTGCGGGAAGCTCCTACAATGAGCAGTTCTTC.